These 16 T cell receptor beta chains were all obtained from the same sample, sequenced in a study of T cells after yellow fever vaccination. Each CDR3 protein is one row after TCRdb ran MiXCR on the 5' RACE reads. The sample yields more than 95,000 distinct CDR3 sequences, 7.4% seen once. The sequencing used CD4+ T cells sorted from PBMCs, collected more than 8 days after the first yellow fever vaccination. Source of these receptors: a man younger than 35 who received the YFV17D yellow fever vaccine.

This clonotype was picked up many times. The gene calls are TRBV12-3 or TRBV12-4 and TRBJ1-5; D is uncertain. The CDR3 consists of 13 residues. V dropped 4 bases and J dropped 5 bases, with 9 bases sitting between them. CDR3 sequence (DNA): TGTGCCAGCAGTTCGAACATGGATCAGCCCCAGCATTTT. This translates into CASSSNMDQPQHF.

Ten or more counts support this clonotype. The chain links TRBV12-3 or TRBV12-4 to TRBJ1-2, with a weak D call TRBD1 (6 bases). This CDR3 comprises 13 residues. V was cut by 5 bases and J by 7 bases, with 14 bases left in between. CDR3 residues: CASSPQGRVGYTF. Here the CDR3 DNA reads TGTGCCAGCAGTCCACAGGGTCGGGTTGGCTACACCTTC.

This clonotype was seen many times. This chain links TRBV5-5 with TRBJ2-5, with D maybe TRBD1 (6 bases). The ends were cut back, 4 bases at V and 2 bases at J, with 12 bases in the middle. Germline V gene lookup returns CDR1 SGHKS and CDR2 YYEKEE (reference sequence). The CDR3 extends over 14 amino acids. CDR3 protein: CASSVRGSQETQYF. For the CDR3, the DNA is TGTGCCAGCAGCGTCAGGGGTTCGCAAGAGACCCAGTACTTC. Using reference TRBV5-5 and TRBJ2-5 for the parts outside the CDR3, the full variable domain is DAGVTQSPTHLIKTRGQQVTLRCSPISGHKSVSWYQQVLGQGPQFIFQYYEKEERGRGNFPDRFSARQFPNYSSELNVNALLLGDSALYLCASSVRGSQETQYFGPGTRLLVL.

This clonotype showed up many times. The CDR3, as DNA: TGTGCCAGCAGTTGGGCTAGCACAGATACGCAGTATTTT. Encoded protein: CASSWASTDTQYF. This chain connects TRBV12-3 or TRBV12-4 to TRBJ2-3; unclear D gene. This CDR3 comprises 13 residues. V dropped 4 bases and J dropped 0 bases, with 5 bases sitting between them.

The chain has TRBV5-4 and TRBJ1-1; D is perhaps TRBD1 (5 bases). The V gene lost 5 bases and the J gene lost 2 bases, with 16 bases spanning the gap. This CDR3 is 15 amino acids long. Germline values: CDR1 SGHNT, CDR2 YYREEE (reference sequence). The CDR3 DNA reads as TGTGCCAGCAGGGCCCCGGGGCTGTTCAACACTGAAGCTTTCTTT. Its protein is CASRAPGLFNTEAFF.

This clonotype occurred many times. CDR3 DNA sequence: TGTGCCAGCAGCTTAACCAGGGAGTACGAGCAGTACTTC. As protein: CASSLTREYEQYF. The genes are TRBV7-3 and TRBJ2-7; possibly TRBD1 or TRBD2 for D (5 bases each). The germline V gene has CDR1 SGHTA and CDR2 FQGTGA. V gave up 0 bases and J gave up 4 bases, with 7 bases separating them. This CDR3 region has 13 residues.

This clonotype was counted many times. CDR3 coding DNA: TGCGCCAGCAGCTTGTCGCCGGGACTCACGGGCACCGGGGAGCTGTTTTTT. Translating it yields CASSLSPGLTGTGELFF. The chain joins TRBV4-3 to TRBJ2-2, with D maybe TRBD2 (6 bases). The CDR3 extends over 17 amino acids. Germline V lookup: CDR1 LGHNA, CDR2 YSLEER. Between the trimmed V and J ends, which lost 5 bases and 4 bases, there was a span of 20 bases.

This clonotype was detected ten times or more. In DNA form, the CDR3 reads TGTGCCAGTATTAGACAGGGGGACTACGAGCAGTACTTC. Translating it yields CASIRQGDYEQYF. The chain is built from TRBV6-1 and TRBJ2-7; 9 bases fit TRBD1. Trimming removed 9 bases from V and 3 bases from J; junction bases left unmatched: 6. The CDR3 contains 13 residues. CDR1 is MNHNS and CDR2 is SASEGT in the germline V gene.

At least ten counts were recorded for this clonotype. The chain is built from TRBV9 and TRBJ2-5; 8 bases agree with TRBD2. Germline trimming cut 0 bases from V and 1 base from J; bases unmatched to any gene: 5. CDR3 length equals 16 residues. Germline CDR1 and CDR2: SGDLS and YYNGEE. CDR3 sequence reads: CASSVGTSGVQETQYF. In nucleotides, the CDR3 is TGTGCCAGCAGCGTAGGTACTAGCGGCGTCCAAGAGACCCAGTACTTC.

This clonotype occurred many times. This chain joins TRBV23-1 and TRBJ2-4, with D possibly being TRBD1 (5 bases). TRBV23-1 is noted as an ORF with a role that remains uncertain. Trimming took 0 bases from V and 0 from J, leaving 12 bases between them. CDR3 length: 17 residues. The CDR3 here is CASSQSDITLAKNIQYF. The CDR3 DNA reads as TGCGCCAGCAGTCAATCGGACATAACACTAGCCAAAAACATTCAGTACTTC.

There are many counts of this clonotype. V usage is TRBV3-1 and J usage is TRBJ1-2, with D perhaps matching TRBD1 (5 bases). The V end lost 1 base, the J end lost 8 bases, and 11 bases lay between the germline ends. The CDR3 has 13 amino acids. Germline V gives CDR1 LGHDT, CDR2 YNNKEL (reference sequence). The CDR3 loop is CASSQGWGAGYTF. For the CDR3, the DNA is TGTGCCAGCAGCCAAGGTTGGGGCGCGGGCTACACCTTC.

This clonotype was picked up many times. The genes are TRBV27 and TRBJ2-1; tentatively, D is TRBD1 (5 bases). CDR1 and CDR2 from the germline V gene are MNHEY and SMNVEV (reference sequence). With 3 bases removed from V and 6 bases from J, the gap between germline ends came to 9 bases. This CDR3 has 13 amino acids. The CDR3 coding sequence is TGTGCCAGCAGTTTCAGGGATCTCAATGAGCAGTTCTTC. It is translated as CASSFRDLNEQFF.

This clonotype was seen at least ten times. For the CDR3, the DNA is TGTGCCAGCTCACCAGGGAGGGGCACTGAAGCTTTCTTT. It specifies CASSPGRGTEAFF. The chain uses TRBV18 and TRBJ1-1; tentatively, D is TRBD1 (5 bases). V lost 2 bases and J lost 4, with 8 bases in between. CDR3 length equals 13 residues. Per the germline V gene, CDR1 is KGHSH and CDR2 is LQKENI.

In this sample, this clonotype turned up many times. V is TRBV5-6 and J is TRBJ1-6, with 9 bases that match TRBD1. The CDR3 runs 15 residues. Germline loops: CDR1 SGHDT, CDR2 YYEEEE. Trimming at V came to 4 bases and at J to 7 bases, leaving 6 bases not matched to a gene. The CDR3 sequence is CASSHGDRENSPLHF. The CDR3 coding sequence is TGTGCCAGCAGCCATGGGGACAGGGAAAATTCACCCCTCCACTTT.

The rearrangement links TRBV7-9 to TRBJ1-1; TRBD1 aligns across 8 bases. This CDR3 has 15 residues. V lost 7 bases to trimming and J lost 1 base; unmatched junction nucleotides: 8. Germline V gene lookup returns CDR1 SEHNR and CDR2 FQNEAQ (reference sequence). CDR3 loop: CASTLRTGSNTEAFF. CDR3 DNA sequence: TGTGCCAGCACCCTGAGGACAGGGTCGAACACTGAAGCTTTCTTT.

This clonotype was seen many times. The CDR3, as DNA: TGTGCCAGCAGTTCCAGGGGTTTGCACAATGAGCAGTTCTTC. Its protein product is CASSSRGLHNEQFF. V usage is TRBV6-5 and J usage is TRBJ2-1; a possible D gene is TRBD1 (6 bases). The V and J ends lost 4 bases and 5 bases respectively, with 12 bases between them. The CDR3 is 14 amino acids. CDR1 and CDR2 (germline): MNHEY, SVGAGI.